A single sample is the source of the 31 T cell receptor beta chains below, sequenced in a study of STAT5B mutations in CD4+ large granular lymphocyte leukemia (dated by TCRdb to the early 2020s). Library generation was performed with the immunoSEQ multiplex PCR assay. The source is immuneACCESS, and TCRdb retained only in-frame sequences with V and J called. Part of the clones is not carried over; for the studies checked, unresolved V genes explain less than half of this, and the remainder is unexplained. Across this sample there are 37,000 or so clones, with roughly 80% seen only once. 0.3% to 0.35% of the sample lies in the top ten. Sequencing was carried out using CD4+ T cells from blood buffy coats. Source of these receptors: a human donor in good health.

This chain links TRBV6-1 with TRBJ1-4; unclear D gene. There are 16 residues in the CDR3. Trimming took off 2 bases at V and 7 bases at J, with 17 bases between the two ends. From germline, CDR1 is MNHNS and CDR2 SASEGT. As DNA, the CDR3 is TGTGCCAGCAGTGAAAGTGGAATTACAGATGGTGAAAAACTGTTTTTT. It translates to CASSESGITDGEKLFF.

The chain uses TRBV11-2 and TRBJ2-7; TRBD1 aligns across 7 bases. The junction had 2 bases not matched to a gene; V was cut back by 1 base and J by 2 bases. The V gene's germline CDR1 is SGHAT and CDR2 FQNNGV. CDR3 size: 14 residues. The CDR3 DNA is TGTGCCAGCAGCTTAGGGGACAGCGCCTACGAGCAGTACTTC. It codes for CASSLGDSAYEQYF.

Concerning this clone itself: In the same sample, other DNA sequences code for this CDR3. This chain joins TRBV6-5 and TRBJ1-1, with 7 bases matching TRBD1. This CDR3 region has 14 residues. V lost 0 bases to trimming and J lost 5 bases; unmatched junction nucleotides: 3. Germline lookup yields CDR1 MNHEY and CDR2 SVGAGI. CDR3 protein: CASSYSRGRTEAFF. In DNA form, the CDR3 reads TGTGCCAGCAGTTACTCTAGGGGGCGTACTGAAGCTTTCTTT.

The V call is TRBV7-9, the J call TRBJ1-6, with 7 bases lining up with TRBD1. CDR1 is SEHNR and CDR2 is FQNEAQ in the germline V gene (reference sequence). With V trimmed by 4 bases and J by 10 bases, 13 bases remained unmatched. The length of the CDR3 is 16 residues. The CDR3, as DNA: TGTGCCAGCAGCTCAGACAGGGAAGTTACCCCATCACCCCTCCACTTT. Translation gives CASSSDREVTPSPLHF.

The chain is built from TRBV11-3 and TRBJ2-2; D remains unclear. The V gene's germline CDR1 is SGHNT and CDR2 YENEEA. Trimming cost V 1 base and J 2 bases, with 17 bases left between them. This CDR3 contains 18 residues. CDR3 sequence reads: CASSLAIPFAPNTGELFF. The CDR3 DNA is TGTGCCAGCAGCTTAGCCATCCCATTCGCCCCCAACACCGGGGAGCTGTTTTTT.

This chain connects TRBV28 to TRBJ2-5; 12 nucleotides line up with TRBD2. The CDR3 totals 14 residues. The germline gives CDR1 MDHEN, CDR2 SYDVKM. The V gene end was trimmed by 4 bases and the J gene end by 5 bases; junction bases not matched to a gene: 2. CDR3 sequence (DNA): TGTGCCAGCAGTTCTAGCGGGGGGGGTGAGACCCAGTACTTC. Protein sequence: CASSSSGGGETQYF.

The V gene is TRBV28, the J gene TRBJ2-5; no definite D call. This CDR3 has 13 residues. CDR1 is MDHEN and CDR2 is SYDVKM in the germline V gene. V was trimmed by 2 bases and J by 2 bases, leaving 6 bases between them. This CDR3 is CASSLDWQETQYF. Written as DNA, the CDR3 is TGTGCCAGCAGTTTAGACTGGCAAGAGACCCAGTACTTC.

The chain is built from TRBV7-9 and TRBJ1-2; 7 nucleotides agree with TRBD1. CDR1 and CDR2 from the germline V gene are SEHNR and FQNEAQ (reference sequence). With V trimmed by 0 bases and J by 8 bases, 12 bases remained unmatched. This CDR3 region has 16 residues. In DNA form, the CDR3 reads TGTGCCAGCAGCTTAGCACTGGGACAGCGGATGGGAGGCTACACCTTC. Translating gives CASSLALGQRMGGYTF.

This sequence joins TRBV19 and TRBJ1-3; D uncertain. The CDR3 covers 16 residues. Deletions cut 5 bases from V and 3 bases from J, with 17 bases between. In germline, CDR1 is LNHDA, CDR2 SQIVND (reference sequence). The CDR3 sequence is CASSSRRWRSGNTIYF. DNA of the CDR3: TGTGCCAGTAGTTCCCGGCGCTGGAGAAGTGGAAACACCATATATTTT.

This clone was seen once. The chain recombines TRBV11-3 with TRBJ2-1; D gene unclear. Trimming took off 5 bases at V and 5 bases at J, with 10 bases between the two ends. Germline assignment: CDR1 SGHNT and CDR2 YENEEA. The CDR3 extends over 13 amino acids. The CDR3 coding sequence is TGTGCCAGCAGCCGTTCACACAACAATGAGCAGTTCTTC. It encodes CASSRSHNNEQFF.

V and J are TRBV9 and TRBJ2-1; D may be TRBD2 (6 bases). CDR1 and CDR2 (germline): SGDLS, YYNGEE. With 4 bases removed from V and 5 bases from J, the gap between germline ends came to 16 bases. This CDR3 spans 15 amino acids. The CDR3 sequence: CASSPAGRTDNEQFF. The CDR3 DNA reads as TGTGCCAGCAGCCCCGCGGGGAGGACGGACAATGAGCAGTTCTTC.

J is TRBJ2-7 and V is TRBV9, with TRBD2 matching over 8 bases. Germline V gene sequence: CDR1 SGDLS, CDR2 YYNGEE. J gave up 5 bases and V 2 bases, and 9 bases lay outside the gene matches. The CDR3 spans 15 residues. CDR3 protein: CASSVSGTRTDEQYF. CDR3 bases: TGTGCCAGCAGCGTCTCCGGGACTAGGACCGACGAGCAGTACTTC.

CDR3 amino acids: CASSPRGMERLHYGYTF. In DNA form, the CDR3 reads TGTGCCAGCAGCCCTAGGGGGATGGAGAGACTTCATTATGGCTACACCTTC. This chain links TRBV7-3 with TRBJ1-2; D is possibly TRBD1 (6 bases). Germline CDR1 and CDR2: SGHTA and FQGTGA. This CDR3 comprises 17 residues. Trimming pared 5 bases from V and 5 bases from J, leaving 24 bases between.

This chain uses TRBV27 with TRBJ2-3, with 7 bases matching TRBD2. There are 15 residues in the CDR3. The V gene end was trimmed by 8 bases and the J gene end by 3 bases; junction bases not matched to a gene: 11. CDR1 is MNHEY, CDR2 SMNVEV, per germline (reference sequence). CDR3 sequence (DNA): TGTGCCAGCTCCCTAATTTACGGGGGGACAGATACGCAGTATTTT. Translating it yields CASSLIYGGTDTQYF.

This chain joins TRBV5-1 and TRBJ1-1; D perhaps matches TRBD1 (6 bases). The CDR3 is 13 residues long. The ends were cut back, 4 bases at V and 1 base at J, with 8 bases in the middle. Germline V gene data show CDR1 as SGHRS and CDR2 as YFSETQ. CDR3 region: CASSRTENTEAFF. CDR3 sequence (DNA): TGCGCCAGCAGCAGGACAGAGAACACTGAAGCTTTCTTT.

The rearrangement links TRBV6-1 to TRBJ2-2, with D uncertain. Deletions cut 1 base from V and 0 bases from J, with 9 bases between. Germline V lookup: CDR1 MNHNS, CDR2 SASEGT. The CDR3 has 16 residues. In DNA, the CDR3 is TGTGCCAGCAGTGAAGGGGCCAACGCGAACACCGGGGAGCTGTTTTTT. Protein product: CASSEGANANTGELFF.

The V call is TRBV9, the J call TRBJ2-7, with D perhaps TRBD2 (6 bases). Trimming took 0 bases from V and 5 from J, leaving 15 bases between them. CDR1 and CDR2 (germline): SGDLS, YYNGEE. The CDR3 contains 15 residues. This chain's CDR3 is CASSVEGRDLNEQYF. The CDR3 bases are TGTGCCAGCAGCGTAGAGGGGCGGGATCTAAACGAGCAGTACTTC.

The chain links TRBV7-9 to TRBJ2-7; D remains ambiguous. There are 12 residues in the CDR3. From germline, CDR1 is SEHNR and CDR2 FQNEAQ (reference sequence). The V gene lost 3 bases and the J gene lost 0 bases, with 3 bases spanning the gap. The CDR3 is CASSFSSYEQYF. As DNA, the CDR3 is TGTGCCAGCAGCTTCAGCTCCTACGAGCAGTACTTC.

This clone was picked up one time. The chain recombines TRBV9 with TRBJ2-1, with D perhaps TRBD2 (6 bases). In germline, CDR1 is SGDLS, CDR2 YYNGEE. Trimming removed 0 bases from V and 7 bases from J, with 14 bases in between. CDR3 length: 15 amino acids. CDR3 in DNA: TGTGCCAGCAGCGTAGTCGGGGGAGTCAGGAATGAGCAGTTCTTC. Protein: CASSVVGGVRNEQFF.

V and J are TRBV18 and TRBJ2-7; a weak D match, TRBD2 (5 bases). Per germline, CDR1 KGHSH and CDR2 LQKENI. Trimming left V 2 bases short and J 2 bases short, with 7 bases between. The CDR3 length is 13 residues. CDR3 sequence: CASSPGLTYEQYF. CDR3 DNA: TGTGCCAGCTCACCAGGACTGACCTACGAGCAGTACTTC.

The CDR3 region has the DNA TGTGCCAGCAGTGAAGGGGATTACGAGCAGTACTTC. Its translation is CASSEGDYEQYF. V usage is TRBV2 and J usage is TRBJ2-7, with D unclear. With 1 base removed from V and 4 bases from J, the gap between germline ends came to 5 bases. This CDR3 comprises 12 residues. Germline CDR1 reads SNHLY; CDR2 reads FYNNEI. Combining the CDR3 with reference TRBV2 and TRBJ2-7 gives the whole variable domain EPEVTQTPSHQVTQMGQEVILRCVPISNHLYFYWYRQILGQKVEFLVSFYNNEISEKSEIFDDQFSVERPDGSNFTLKIRSTKLEDSAMYFCASSEGDYEQYFGPGTRLTVT.

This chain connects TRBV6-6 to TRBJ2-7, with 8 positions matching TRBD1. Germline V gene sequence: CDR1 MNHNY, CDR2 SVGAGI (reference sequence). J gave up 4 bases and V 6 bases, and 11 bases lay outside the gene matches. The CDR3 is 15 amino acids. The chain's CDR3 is CASSGTGAVVYEQYF. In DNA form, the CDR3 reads TGTGCCAGCAGCGGGACAGGCGCCGTTGTTTACGAGCAGTACTTC.

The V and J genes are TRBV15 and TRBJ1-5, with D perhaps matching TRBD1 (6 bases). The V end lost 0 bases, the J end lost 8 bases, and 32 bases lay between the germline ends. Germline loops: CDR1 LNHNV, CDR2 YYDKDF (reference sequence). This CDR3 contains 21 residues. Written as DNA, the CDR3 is TGTGCCACCAGCAGAGACTCTTCAGGCTTAGGGGGACCAGGACCGAGGGAGCCCCAGCATTTT. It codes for CATSRDSSGLGGPGPREPQHF.

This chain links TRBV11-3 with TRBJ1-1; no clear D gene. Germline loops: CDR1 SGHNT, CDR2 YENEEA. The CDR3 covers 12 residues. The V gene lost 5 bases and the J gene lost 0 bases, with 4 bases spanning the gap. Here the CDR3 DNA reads TGTGCCAGCAGCGGCATGAACACTGAAGCTTTCTTT. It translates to CASSGMNTEAFF.

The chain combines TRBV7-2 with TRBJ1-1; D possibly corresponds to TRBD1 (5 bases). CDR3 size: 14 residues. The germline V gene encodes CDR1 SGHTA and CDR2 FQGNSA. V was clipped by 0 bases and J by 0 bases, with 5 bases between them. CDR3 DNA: TGTGCCAGCAGCTTAGCAGGGGTGAACACTGAAGCTTTCTTT. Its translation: CASSLAGVNTEAFF.

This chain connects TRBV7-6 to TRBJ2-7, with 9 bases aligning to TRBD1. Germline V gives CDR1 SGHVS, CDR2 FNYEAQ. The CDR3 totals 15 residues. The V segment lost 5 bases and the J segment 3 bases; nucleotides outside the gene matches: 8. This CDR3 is CASSQTGGLNYEQYF. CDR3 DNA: TGTGCCAGCAGCCAGACAGGGGGACTAAACTACGAGCAGTACTTC.

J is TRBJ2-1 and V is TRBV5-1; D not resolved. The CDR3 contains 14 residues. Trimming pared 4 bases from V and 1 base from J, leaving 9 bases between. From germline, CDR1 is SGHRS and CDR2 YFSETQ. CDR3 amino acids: CASSVRNSYNEQFF. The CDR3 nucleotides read TGCGCCAGCAGCGTCCGAAATTCCTACAATGAGCAGTTCTTC.

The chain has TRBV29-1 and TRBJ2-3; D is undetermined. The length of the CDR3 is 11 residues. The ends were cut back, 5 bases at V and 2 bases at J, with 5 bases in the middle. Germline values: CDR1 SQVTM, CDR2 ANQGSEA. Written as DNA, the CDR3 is TGCAGCGTTTCCTCCACAGATACGCAGTATTTT. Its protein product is CSVSSTDTQYF.

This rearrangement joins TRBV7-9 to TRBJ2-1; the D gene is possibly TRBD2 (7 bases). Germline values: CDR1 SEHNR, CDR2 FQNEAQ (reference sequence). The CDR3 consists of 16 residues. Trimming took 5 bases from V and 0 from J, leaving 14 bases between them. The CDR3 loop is CASSVTGGSSYNEQFF. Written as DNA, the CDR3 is TGTGCCAGCAGCGTTACGGGGGGCAGCTCCTACAATGAGCAGTTCTTC. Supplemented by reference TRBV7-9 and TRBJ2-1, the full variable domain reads DTGVSQNPRHKITKRGQNVTFRCDPISEHNRLYWYRQTLGQGPEFLTYFQNEAQLEKSRLLSDRFSAERPKGSFSTLEIQRTEQGDSAMYLCASSVTGGSSYNEQFFGPGTRLTVL.

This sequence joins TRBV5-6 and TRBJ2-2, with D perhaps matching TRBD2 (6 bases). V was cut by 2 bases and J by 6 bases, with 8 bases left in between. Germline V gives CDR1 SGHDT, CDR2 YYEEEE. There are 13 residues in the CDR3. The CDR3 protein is CASSFGRAGELFF. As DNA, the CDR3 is TGTGCCAGCAGCTTCGGGAGAGCCGGGGAGCTGTTTTTT.

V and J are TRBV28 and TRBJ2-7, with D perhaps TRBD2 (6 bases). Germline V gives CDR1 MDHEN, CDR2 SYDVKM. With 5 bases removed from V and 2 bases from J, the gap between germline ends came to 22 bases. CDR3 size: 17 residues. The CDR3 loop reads CASSLPGQTDYPYEQYF. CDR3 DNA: TGTGCCAGCAGTCTCCCGGGCCAAACGGACTACCCCTACGAGCAGTACTTC.